The 3 T cell receptor beta chains reported below all come from one sample, sequenced in a study of blood T cell repertoires in COVID-19. Repertoires were generated with immunoSEQ multiplex PCR, while TCRdb's copy carries only in-frame clones and drops some. The table shows about 200,000 clones, with roughly 89% occurring only once. Source material: peripheral blood. The receptor set was obtained from a man in his 60s who had recovered from COVID-19.

This chain joins TRBV9 and TRBJ2-3; 11 positions match TRBD2. This CDR3 has 17 residues. From germline, CDR1 is SGDLS and CDR2 YYNGEE. V shed 4 bases and J 1 base; nucleotides not matched to a gene: 8. CDR3: CASSRFPGLAGTDTQYF. CDR3 nucleotides: TGTGCCAGCAGCAGATTTCCGGGACTAGCGGGCACAGATACGCAGTATTTT.

The V call is TRBV9, the J call TRBJ1-3, with unresolved D. Germline V CDR1 and CDR2: SGDLS, YYNGEE. CDR3 length: 14 residues. V was cut by 4 bases and J by 3 bases, with 11 bases left in between. The CDR3 coding sequence is TGTGCCAGCAGCCCCAGTGGCCATGGAAACACCATATATTTT. Its protein product is CASSPSGHGNTIYF.

This rearrangement joins TRBV3-1 (or the pseudogene TRBV3-2) to TRBJ2-3, with D maybe TRBD1 (7 bases). Germline CDR1 is LGHDT and CDR2 is YNNKEL (reference sequence). CDR3 length: 13 amino acids. Deletions cut 4 bases from V and 5 bases from J, with 10 bases between. In nucleotides, the CDR3 is TGTGCCAGCAGCCCCCAGGGGGGAGATACGCAGTATTTT. This encodes CASSPQGGDTQYF.